This T cell receptor beta chain was sequenced in a study of blood T cell repertoires in COVID-19. On the study more broadly: The United States, Italy and Spain were the sources of the acute and convalescent COVID-19 samples. Sample material is recorded as cDNA or gDNA derived from T cells, B-cell-depleted T cells, or PBMCs.

Using immunoSEQ multiplex PCR, the repertoire was profiled, and TCRdb retains in-frame clones only, with some absent. The table records 160,000 or so clones, about 86% of them present only once. The sequence came from a woman of 80 years or more with acute or convalescent COVID-19. The specimen sequenced was peripheral blood.

The CDR3, as DNA: TGTGCCACCAGTGGCGGGGCAGGGATAGGACAGAACACTGAAGCTTTCTTT. It is translated as CATSGGAGIGQNTEAFF. V is TRBV24-1 and J is TRBJ1-1, with D perhaps TRBD1 (5 bases). The CDR3 has 17 amino acids. Trimming shortened V by 5 bases and J by 1 base, and 19 bases separated the two germline ends. From germline, CDR1 is KGHDR and CDR2 SFDVKD.